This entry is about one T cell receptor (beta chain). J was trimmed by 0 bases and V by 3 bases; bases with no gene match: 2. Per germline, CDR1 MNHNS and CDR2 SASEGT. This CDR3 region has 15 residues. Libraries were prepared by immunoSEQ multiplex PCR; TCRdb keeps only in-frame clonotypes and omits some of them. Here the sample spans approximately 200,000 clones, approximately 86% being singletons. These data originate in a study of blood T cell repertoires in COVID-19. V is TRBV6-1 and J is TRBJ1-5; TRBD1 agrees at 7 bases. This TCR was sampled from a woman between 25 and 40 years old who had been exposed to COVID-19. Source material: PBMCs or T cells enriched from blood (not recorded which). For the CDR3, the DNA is TGTGCCAGCAGTGAGGGACAGACTAGCAATCAGCCCCAGCATTTT. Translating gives CASSEGQTSNQPQHF.